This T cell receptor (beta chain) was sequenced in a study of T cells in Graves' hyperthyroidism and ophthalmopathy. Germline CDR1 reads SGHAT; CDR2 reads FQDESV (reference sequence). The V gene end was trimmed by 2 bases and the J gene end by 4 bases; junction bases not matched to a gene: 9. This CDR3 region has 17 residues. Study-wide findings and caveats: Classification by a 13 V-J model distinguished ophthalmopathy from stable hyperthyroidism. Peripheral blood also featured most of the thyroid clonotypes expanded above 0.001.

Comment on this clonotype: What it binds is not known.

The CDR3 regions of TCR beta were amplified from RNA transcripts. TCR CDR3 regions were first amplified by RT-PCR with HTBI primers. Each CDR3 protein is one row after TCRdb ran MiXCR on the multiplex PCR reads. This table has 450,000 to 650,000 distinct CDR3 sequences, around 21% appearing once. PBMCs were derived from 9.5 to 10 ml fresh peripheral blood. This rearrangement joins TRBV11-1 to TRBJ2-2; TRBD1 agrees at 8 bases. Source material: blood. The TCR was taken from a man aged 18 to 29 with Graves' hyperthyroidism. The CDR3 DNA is TGTGCCAGCAGCTTAATTAACAATCAGGGGGCCACCGGGGAGCTGTTTTTT. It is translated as CASSLINNQGATGELFF.